This T cell receptor (beta chain) was sequenced in a study of Ad26.COV2.S vaccination and SARS-CoV-2 variants. Study context: A COV1001 Ad26.COV2.S trial-arm participant provided the sample.

The junction had 6 bases not matched to a gene; V was cut back by 4 bases and J by 2 bases. The CDR3 consists of 15 residues. Germline loops: CDR1 SGHRS, CDR2 YFSETQ. The assay was immunoSEQ multiplex PCR, and TCRdb's table has in-frame clones only and misses some. The sample contains around 340,000 clones, approximately 86% of which appear only once. Treatment given: 15 to 20 received Ad26.COV2.S at low or high dose, single or two shots; several received placebo; per-sample allocation not given. Sampling occurred on day 63 after the first vaccine or placebo injection. Donation came from an adult in Boston who was aged 18-55 years. Wuhan-strain spike was delivered by a replication-incompetent Ad26 vector.

Here the sequenced sample was peripheral blood, taken in a trial of Ad26.COV2.S vaccine versus placebo. The source of this sequence is a person between 18 and 60 years old who received the Ad26.COV2.S COVID-19 vaccine or a placebo. The chain is built from TRBV5-1 and TRBJ1-3; 7 positions agree with TRBD1. As DNA, the CDR3 is TGCGCCAGCAGCGCCGGACAGGCGGCTGGAAACACCATATATTTT. Protein: CASSAGQAAGNTIYF.